This T cell receptor beta chain was obtained from a study of blood T cell repertoires in COVID-19. Study context: Italy, Spain and the United States were the sources of the convalescent and acute COVID-19 samples.

Authors' data handling: Amplification of reference gene primers was used by the study to estimate nucleated cell counts. This table comes from immunoSEQ multiplex PCR, and its TCRdb copy is limited to in-frame clones, with some not included. For V, J and clone size, that table is used; D and trimming come from the DNA. The data show about 120,000 clones, over 75% seen once. Between the trimmed V and J ends, which lost 5 bases and 4 bases, there was a span of 11 bases. Germline V gene lookup returns CDR1 LGHDT and CDR2 YNNKEL (reference sequence). This CDR3 contains 13 residues. This clone was counted only a few times.

The sample was peripheral blood. The V and J genes are TRBV3-1 (or the pseudogene TRBV3-2) and TRBJ1-2, with D perhaps TRBD1 (5 bases). The receptor was isolated from a man older than 75 with acute or convalescent COVID-19. CDR3 in amino acids: CASSASGAYGYTF. The CDR3 DNA is TGTGCCAGCAGCGCCAGCGGGGCCTATGGCTACACCTTC.